This T cell receptor (beta chain) derives from a study of T cell changes during pregnancy in multiple sclerosis. Libraries were prepared by immunoSEQ multiplex PCR; TCRdb keeps only in-frame clonotypes and omits some of them. This sample has 30,000 to 35,000 clones; around nine tenths occur once, and the top ten carry approximately 5.8%. This sequence originates from a female donor with multiple sclerosis, enrolled in a pregnancy study. This material consisted of CD8+ T cells from peripheral blood mononuclear cells, taken in the second trimester of pregnancy.

CDR3 sequence reads: CAWSWGEGPWEQYF. DNA of the CDR3: TGTGCCTGGAGTTGGGGTGAGGGCCCGTGGGAGCAGTACTTC. The chain carries TRBV30 and TRBJ2-7, with TRBD2 as a possible D gene (5 bases). V was pared by 2 bases and J by 7 bases, with 18 bases between. CDR3 size: 14 residues. Germline CDR1 and CDR2: GTSNPN and SVGIG (reference sequence).